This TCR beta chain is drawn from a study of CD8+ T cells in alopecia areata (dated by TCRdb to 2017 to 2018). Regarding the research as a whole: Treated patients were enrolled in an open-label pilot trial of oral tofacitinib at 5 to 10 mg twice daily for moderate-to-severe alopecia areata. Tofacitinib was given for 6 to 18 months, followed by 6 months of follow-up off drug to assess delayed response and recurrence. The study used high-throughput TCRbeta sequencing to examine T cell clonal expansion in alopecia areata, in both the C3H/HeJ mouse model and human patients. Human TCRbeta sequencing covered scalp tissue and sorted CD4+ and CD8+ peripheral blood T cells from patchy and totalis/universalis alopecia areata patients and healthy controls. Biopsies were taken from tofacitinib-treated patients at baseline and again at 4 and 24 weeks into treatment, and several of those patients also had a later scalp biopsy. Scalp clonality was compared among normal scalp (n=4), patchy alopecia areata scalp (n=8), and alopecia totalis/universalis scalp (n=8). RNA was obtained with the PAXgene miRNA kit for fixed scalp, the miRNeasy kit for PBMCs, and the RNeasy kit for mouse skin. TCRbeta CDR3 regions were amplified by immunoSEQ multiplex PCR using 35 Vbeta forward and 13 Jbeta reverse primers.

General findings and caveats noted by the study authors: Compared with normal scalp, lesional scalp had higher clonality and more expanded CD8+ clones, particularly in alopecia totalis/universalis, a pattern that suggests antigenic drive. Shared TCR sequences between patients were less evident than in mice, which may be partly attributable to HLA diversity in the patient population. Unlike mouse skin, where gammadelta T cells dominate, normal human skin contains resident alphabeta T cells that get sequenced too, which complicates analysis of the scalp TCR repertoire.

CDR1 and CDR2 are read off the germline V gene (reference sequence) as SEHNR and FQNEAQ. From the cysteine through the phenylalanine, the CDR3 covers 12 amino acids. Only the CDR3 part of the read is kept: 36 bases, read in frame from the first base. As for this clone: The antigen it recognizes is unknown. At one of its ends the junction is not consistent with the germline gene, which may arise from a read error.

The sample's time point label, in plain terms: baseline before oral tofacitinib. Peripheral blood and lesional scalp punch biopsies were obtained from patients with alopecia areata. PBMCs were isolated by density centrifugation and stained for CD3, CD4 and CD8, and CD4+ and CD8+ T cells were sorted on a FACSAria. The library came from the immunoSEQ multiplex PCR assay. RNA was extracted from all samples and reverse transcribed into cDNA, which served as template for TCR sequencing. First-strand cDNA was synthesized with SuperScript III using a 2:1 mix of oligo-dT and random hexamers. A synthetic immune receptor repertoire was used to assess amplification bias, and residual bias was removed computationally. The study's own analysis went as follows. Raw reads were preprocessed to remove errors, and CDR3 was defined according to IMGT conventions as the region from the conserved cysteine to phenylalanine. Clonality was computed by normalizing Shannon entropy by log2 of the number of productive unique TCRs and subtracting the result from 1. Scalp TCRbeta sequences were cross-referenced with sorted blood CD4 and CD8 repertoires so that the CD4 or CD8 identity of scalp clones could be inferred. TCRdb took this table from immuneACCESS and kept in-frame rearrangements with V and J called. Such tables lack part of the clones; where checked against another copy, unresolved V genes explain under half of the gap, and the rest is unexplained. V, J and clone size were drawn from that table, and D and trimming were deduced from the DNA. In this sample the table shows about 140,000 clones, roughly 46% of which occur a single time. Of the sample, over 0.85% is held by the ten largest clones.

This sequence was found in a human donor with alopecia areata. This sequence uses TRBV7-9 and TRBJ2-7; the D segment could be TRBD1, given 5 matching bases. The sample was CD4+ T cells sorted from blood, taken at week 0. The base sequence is TGTGCCAGCAGCTTAGGTCGAGTGACAGTCAACTTC. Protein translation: CASSLGRVTVNF.